This TCR beta chain is drawn from a study of cytomegalovirus exposure and HLA in healthy donors. Looked up from germline, CDR1 is SGDLS and CDR2 is YYNGEE. Trimming left V 4 bases short and J 2 bases short, with 13 bases between. The CDR3 sequence is 14 residues long. The PCR ran on 60 Vbeta and 13 Jbeta primers. Some clones are missing from TCRdb's copy, which holds only in-frame ones; the method was immunoSEQ multiplex PCR. The sample records about 190,000 clones, approximately 80% being singletons. This clonotype was sampled from a woman aged 50 to 60 in good health and CMV-seropositive. Sequencing used PBMCs. The rearrangement links TRBV9 to TRBJ2-7; perhaps TRBD1 as D (5 bases). The CDR3 DNA follows: TGTGCCAGCAGCCCGGCACAGGATCCCTACGAGCAGTACTTC. Translating gives CASSPAQDPYEQYF.